These T cell receptor beta chains were read from a single sample in a study of naive and memory T cell subsets. TCRdb called the 5' RACE reads again in MiXCR, with one record for every CDR3 protein. This sample has 55,000 to 65,000 distinct CDR3 sequences, with 7% to 8% found just once. The receptor source for this set is a female donor in good health. Each CDR3 is given with its conserved first and last residue. Each record gives: V gene, clone size, J gene, D gene, CDR3 DNA, CDR3 protein. A D gene is named only where the DNA matches it firmly. Clone size is shown for a subset of rows, as once, few, many or a class of expanded clone.

TRBV6-2/TRBV6-3,.,TRBJ2-7,TRBD2,TGTGCCAGCATCCAAGTCGGGACTAGCGGGTGGTACGAGCAGTACTTC,CASIQVGTSGWYEQYF
TRBV7-2,.,TRBJ1-1,.,TGTGCCAGCAGCTTAATGGGTGACACTGAAGCTTTCTTT,CASSLMGDTEAFF
TRBV29-1,many,TRBJ2-7,TRBD1,TGCAGCGTTGAGGGACAGAGCTCCTACGAGCAGTACTTC,CSVEGQSSYEQYF
TRBV28,many,TRBJ1-2,.,TGTGCCAGCAGTTTCGATGGGGAAGCCTTGTATAACTATGGCTACACCTTC,CASSFDGEALYNYGYTF
TRBV19,few,TRBJ1-4,.,TGTGCCAGTAGTATGCAAGGTTCTAATGAAAAACTGTTTTTT,CASSMQGSNEKLFF
TRBV18,.,TRBJ1-3,TRBD1,TGTGCCAGCTCACGGGACCGGGACAGGGGAAACACCATATATTTT,CASSRDRDRGNTIYF
TRBV2,few,TRBJ2-7,.,TGTGCCAGCCGTGAACAGTCCAGCTCCTACGAGCAGTACTTC,CASREQSSSYEQYF
TRBV5-1,.,TRBJ2-1,.,TGCGCCAGCAGCTCGCGGACTGCTGAGGATGAGCAGTTCTTC,CASSSRTAEDEQFF
TRBV15,many,TRBJ2-3,.,TGTGCCACCAGCAGCCCCGAATCTACTCTCGATACGCAGTATTTT,CATSSPESTLDTQYF
TRBV12-3/TRBV12-4,many,TRBJ1-5,.,TGTGCCAGCAGTTTGACGGGGGTAGGTCAGCCCCAGCATTTT,CASSLTGVGQPQHF
TRBV5-1,.,TRBJ1-5,.,TGCGCCAGCAGCCCCGACAGTGGGAATCGGCCCCAGCATTTT,CASSPDSGNRPQHF
TRBV19,.,TRBJ2-1,TRBD2,TGTGCCAGTAGTATGACTAGCGGGGGGTCCTACAATGAGCAGTTCTTC,CASSMTSGGSYNEQFF
TRBV6-1,medium-sized,TRBJ2-7,.,TGTGCCAGCTCGGTCGGTGGGGGGAACGAGCAGTACTTC,CASSVGGGNEQYF
TRBV11-2,.,TRBJ2-1,.,TGTGCCAGCAGCTCCCTCGGCGGGACGGATAGCTCCTACAATGAGCAGTTCTTC,CASSSLGGTDSSYNEQFF
TRBV12-3/TRBV12-4,many,TRBJ2-7,.,TGTGCCAGCAGTTTTGGGGGCGAGCAGTACTTC,CASSFGGEQYF
TRBV28,many,TRBJ1-5,.,TGTGCCAGCAGGAAGACAGGCGGGGCGGCTTCTCAGCCCCAGCATTTT,CASRKTGGAASQPQHF
TRBV20-1,many,TRBJ1-5,.,TGCAGTGCTAGAGTAGGGGCGAGCAATCAGCCCCAGCATTTT,CSARVGASNQPQHF
TRBV25-1,.,TRBJ2-3,TRBD1,TGTGCCAGCAGTGAATGGGGGACAGGGGGCTCAGATACGCAGTATTTT,CASSEWGTGGSDTQYF
TRBV12-3/TRBV12-4,few,TRBJ1-2,TRBD1,TGTGCCAGCAGTTTGACAGGGCTCGGCTACACCTTC,CASSLTGLGYTF
TRBV18,few,TRBJ2-7,TRBD2,TGTGCCAGCTCACCACCGGGACTAGCGGGTTACGAGCAGTACTTC,CASSPPGLAGYEQYF
TRBV7-2,.,TRBJ2-7,TRBD1,TGTGCCAGCAGCTTAGGGGACAGGTCCTCCTACGAGCAGTACTTC,CASSLGDRSSYEQYF
TRBV25-1,few,TRBJ2-2,.,TGTGCCAGCAGTGACACCATATTCGGGGAGCTGTTTTTT,CASSDTIFGELFF